Listed below are T cell receptor beta chains from one sample, sequenced in a study of human thymus T cells. TCRdb's copy holds only in-frame clones and misses some; the assay was immunoSEQ multiplex PCR. The sample yields around 120,000 clones, around 94% seen once. Sequencing was carried out using thymus tissue. These receptors came from a boy younger than two with a congenital heart defect but otherwise immunologically healthy. Both conserved end residues are part of each CDR3. Each record gives: clone size, V gene, J gene, D gene, CDR3 DNA, CDR3 protein. A D gene is named only where the DNA matches it firmly. Clone sizes are given selectively: once, few, many, or a class where the clone is expanded.

clone size: -
V gene: TRBV5-6
J gene: TRBJ2-3
D gene: TRBD1
CDR3 DNA: TGTGCCAGCAGCGTGGGACAGGTTTCAGATACGCAGTATTTT
CDR3 protein: CASSVGQVSDTQYF

clone size: -
V gene: TRBV30
J gene: TRBJ1-1
D gene: -
CDR3 DNA: TGTGCCTGGGCCAGGAACATGAACACTGAAGCTTTCTTT
CDR3 protein: CAWARNMNTEAFF

clone size: -
V gene: TRBV11-2
J gene: TRBJ2-5
D gene: TRBD2
CDR3 DNA: TGTGCCAGCAGCTTAGAACCGAAGCGGGGGCCCGGGGAGACCCAGTACTTC
CDR3 protein: CASSLEPKRGPGETQYF

clone size: once
V gene: TRBV4-3
J gene: TRBJ2-5
D gene: TRBD2
CDR3 DNA: TGCGCCAGCAGCCAACTAGCGGGGCAAGAGACCCAGTACTTC
CDR3 protein: CASSQLAGQETQYF

clone size: -
V gene: TRBV7-9
J gene: TRBJ1-2
D gene: TRBD1
CDR3 DNA: TGTGCCAGCAGCCGGGTAAACCGACAGGGCTATGGCTACACCTTC
CDR3 protein: CASSRVNRQGYGYTF

clone size: -
V gene: TRBV28
J gene: TRBJ2-3
D gene: TRBD2
CDR3 DNA: TGTGCCAGCAGTCTTACACGGACTAGCGGGATTTATACGCAGGGGTTT
CDR3 protein: CASSLTRTSGIYTQGF

clone size: -
V gene: TRBV9
J gene: TRBJ1-3
D gene: -
CDR3 DNA: TGTGCCAGCAGCCCTAGGACCCTGGGAAACACCATATATTTT
CDR3 protein: CASSPRTLGNTIYF

clone size: -
V gene: TRBV5-1
J gene: TRBJ1-6
D gene: -
CDR3 DNA: TGCGCCAGCAGCTCGCAACCTACAGGGCTACCCTTTTATTCACCCCTCCACTTT
CDR3 protein: CASSSQPTGLPFYSPLHF

clone size: -
V gene: TRBV10-1
J gene: TRBJ1-1
D gene: -
CDR3 DNA: TGCGCCAGCAAGGGGCAGGGGACTGAAGCTTTCTTT
CDR3 protein: CASKGQGTEAFF

clone size: -
V gene: TRBV5-6
J gene: TRBJ2-3
D gene: -
CDR3 DNA: TGTGCCAGCAGCTTGGGAAAGCGGTCCCGCACAGATACGCAGTATTTT
CDR3 protein: CASSLGKRSRTDTQYF

clone size: -
V gene: TRBV7-9
J gene: TRBJ1-1
D gene: -
CDR3 DNA: TGTGCCAGCAGCCCGAGCGAGGGCGGAGGGAACACTGAAGCTTTCTTT
CDR3 protein: CASSPSEGGGNTEAFF

clone size: -
V gene: TRBV14
J gene: TRBJ2-7
D gene: -
CDR3 DNA: TGTGCCAGCAGCCAACCCGGGCTCCTCCCCTACGAGCAGTACTTC
CDR3 protein: CASSQPGLLPYEQYF

clone size: -
V gene: TRBV4-3
J gene: TRBJ1-5
D gene: -
CDR3 DNA: TGCGCCAGCAGCCAAGATTGGACTTCGGGGCAGCCCCAGCATTTT
CDR3 protein: CASSQDWTSGQPQHF

clone size: -
V gene: TRBV7-9
J gene: TRBJ2-7
D gene: -
CDR3 DNA: TGTGCCAGCATGCCCTCGGTACCAGACAGCCAAACCTCCTACGAGCAGTACTTC
CDR3 protein: CASMPSVPDSQTSYEQYF

clone size: -
V gene: TRBV5-4
J gene: TRBJ2-1
D gene: TRBD2
CDR3 DNA: TGTGCCAGCAGCTTGGCATCTAGCGGGGGGTCCAAGGAGCAGTTCTTC
CDR3 protein: CASSLASSGGSKEQFF

clone size: -
V gene: TRBV29-1
J gene: TRBJ2-1
D gene: TRBD2
CDR3 DNA: TGCAGCGTTGATGAACCTAGCGGGGCCTACAATGAGCAGTTCTTC
CDR3 protein: CSVDEPSGAYNEQFF

clone size: -
V gene: TRBV4-2
J gene: TRBJ2-2
D gene: TRBD2
CDR3 DNA: TGTGCCAGCAGCCAAGCCCTAGCGGGGGGGCTCGGGACCGGGGAGCTGTTTTTT
CDR3 protein: CASSQALAGGLGTGELFF

clone size: -
V gene: TRBV12-5
J gene: TRBJ2-2
D gene: TRBD1
CDR3 DNA: TGTGCTAGTGGTTTGGTACAGGACAGGGCTGCGAACACCGGGGAGCTGTTTTTT
CDR3 protein: CASGLVQDRAANTGELFF

clone size: -
V gene: TRBV20-1
J gene: TRBJ2-1
D gene: -
CDR3 DNA: TGCAGTGCTAGTATGTACAATGAGCAGTTCTTC
CDR3 protein: CSASMYNEQFF

clone size: -
V gene: TRBV19
J gene: TRBJ1-1
D gene: -
CDR3 DNA: TGTGCCAGTAGTGCCCCGAACACTGAAGCTTTCTTT
CDR3 protein: CASSAPNTEAFF

clone size: -
V gene: TRBV7-8
J gene: TRBJ2-2
D gene: -
CDR3 DNA: TGTGCCAGCAGCAGCTCCCCACGGTGGGGCCCACGGACGATCTCTTTTTCCGGGGAGCTGTTTTTT
CDR3 protein: CASSSSPRWGPRTISFSGELFF

clone size: -
V gene: TRBV15
J gene: TRBJ2-1
D gene: -
CDR3 DNA: TGTGCCACCAGCAGAAGGGATCACCGTTACAATGAGCAGTTCTTC
CDR3 protein: CATSRRDHRYNEQFF

clone size: -
V gene: TRBV5-1
J gene: TRBJ1-2
D gene: -
CDR3 DNA: TGCGCCAGCAGCTTTGGCAGTGACTATGGCTACACCTTC
CDR3 protein: CASSFGSDYGYTF

clone size: once
V gene: TRBV5-4
J gene: TRBJ2-7
D gene: -
CDR3 DNA: TGTGCCAGCAGCTTGGGGACCATGAGCTCCTACGAGCAGTACTTC
CDR3 protein: CASSLGTMSSYEQYF

clone size: -
V gene: TRBV7-2
J gene: TRBJ2-5
D gene: TRBD2
CDR3 DNA: TGTGCCAGCAGCCCGCACGGGACTAGCGGGGGGGCACTTTTTGAGACCCAGTACTTC
CDR3 protein: CASSPHGTSGGALFETQYF

clone size: -
V gene: TRBV11-1
J gene: TRBJ2-7
D gene: -
CDR3 DNA: TGTGCCAGCAGCTTACTCCCGAATAGGGTTACCTACGAGCAGTACTTC
CDR3 protein: CASSLLPNRVTYEQYF

clone size: once
V gene: TRBV5-1
J gene: TRBJ2-2
D gene: TRBD1
CDR3 DNA: TGCGCCAGCAGCCCCCGGGACAGGTACACCGGGGAGCTGTTTTTT
CDR3 protein: CASSPRDRYTGELFF

clone size: -
V gene: TRBV12-5
J gene: TRBJ2-2
D gene: -
CDR3 DNA: TGTGCTAGTAAGGCGGGGACCCCCACCGGGGAGCTGTTTTTT
CDR3 protein: CASKAGTPTGELFF

clone size: -
V gene: TRBV5-1
J gene: TRBJ2-1
D gene: TRBD2
CDR3 DNA: TGCGCCAGCAGCTACGGGACTAGCGGAACTACCTACAATGAGCAGTTCTTC
CDR3 protein: CASSYGTSGTTYNEQFF

clone size: -
V gene: TRBV5-1
J gene: TRBJ2-5
D gene: -
CDR3 DNA: TGCGCCAGCAGCCCTTACGGACGGGAAGAGACCCAGTACTTC
CDR3 protein: CASSPYGREETQYF

clone size: once
V gene: TRBV9
J gene: TRBJ2-3
D gene: TRBD2
CDR3 DNA: TGTGCCAGCAGCTCCCGGGGTAGCGGGGGAGCAGATACGCAGTATTTT
CDR3 protein: CASSSRGSGGADTQYF

clone size: once
V gene: TRBV25-1
J gene: TRBJ2-7
D gene: -
CDR3 DNA: TGTGCCAGCAGTGCCTCCCCTGGGTCATCCTACGAGCAGTACTTC
CDR3 protein: CASSASPGSSYEQYF

clone size: once
V gene: TRBV10-3
J gene: TRBJ2-7
D gene: -
CDR3 DNA: TGTGCCATCAGTGATCCTCGGGCCGAGCAGTACTTC
CDR3 protein: CAISDPRAEQYF

clone size: -
V gene: TRBV5-4
J gene: TRBJ2-1
D gene: TRBD2
CDR3 DNA: TGTGCCAGCAGCAGGGCGGGGGGGGTAGACAATGAGCAGTTCTTC
CDR3 protein: CASSRAGGVDNEQFF

clone size: once
V gene: TRBV27
J gene: TRBJ2-7
D gene: -
CDR3 DNA: TGTGCCAGCAGTTTGACGGGGTCGAAAAACGAGCAGTACTTC
CDR3 protein: CASSLTGSKNEQYF

clone size: -
V gene: TRBV7-2
J gene: TRBJ2-7
D gene: TRBD2
CDR3 DNA: TGTGCCAGCAGCGTGGGACTAGCGCTTTCCTACGAGCAGTACTTC
CDR3 protein: CASSVGLALSYEQYF

clone size: -
V gene: TRBV6-6
J gene: TRBJ2-3
D gene: TRBD1
CDR3 DNA: TGTGCCACCCGGGACAGATACACAGATACGCAGTATTTT
CDR3 protein: CATRDRYTDTQYF

clone size: -
V gene: TRBV10-2
J gene: TRBJ1-2
D gene: -
CDR3 DNA: TGCGCCAGCAGTGAGCTCCGTTTCCCAAGCCAGATGGGAGTCTACACCTTC
CDR3 protein: CASSELRFPSQMGVYTF

clone size: few
V gene: TRBV30
J gene: TRBJ1-2
D gene: -
CDR3 DNA: TGTGCCTGGAGTGTAGGGTTTACAGGATCGAACTATGGCTACACCTTC
CDR3 protein: CAWSVGFTGSNYGYTF

clone size: -
V gene: TRBV4-3
J gene: TRBJ2-7
D gene: TRBD1
CDR3 DNA: TGCGCCAGCAGCCGGGACGGGGGGACAGGGAGCGACGAGCAGTACTTC
CDR3 protein: CASSRDGGTGSDEQYF

clone size: -
V gene: TRBV6-5
J gene: TRBJ1-3
D gene: TRBD1
CDR3 DNA: TGTGCCAGCAGTTCAGAAGGGACAGGCTCTGGAAACACCATATATTTT
CDR3 protein: CASSSEGTGSGNTIYF

clone size: -
V gene: TRBV5-5
J gene: TRBJ2-7
D gene: -
CDR3 DNA: TGTGCCAGCAGCTCGTACACCACCTACGAGCAGTACTTC
CDR3 protein: CASSSYTTYEQYF

clone size: -
V gene: TRBV25-1
J gene: TRBJ1-2
D gene: -
CDR3 DNA: TGTGCCACCCAGAATTGGGGGAATGGCTACACCTTC
CDR3 protein: CATQNWGNGYTF

clone size: -
V gene: TRBV11-3
J gene: TRBJ2-3
D gene: -
CDR3 DNA: TGTGCCAGCAGCGACAGACCATCAGATACGCAGTATTTT
CDR3 protein: CASSDRPSDTQYF

clone size: once
V gene: TRBV5-4
J gene: TRBJ2-7
D gene: -
CDR3 DNA: TGTGCCAGCAGCTTGGGCGGGGACCCCTACGAGCAGTACTTC
CDR3 protein: CASSLGGDPYEQYF

clone size: -
V gene: TRBV30
J gene: TRBJ2-7
D gene: -
CDR3 DNA: TGTGCCTGGAGCGGGGGAAGCTCCTACGAGCAGTACTTC
CDR3 protein: CAWSGGSSYEQYF

clone size: -
V gene: TRBV4-1
J gene: TRBJ1-5
D gene: TRBD1
CDR3 DNA: TGCGCCAGCAGCCAAGGGACAGGGGGTCAGCCCCAGCATTTT
CDR3 protein: CASSQGTGGQPQHF

clone size: -
V gene: TRBV4-2
J gene: TRBJ1-2
D gene: TRBD1
CDR3 DNA: TGTGCCAGCAGCCAGGAGGACAGGATCTATGGCTACACCTTC
CDR3 protein: CASSQEDRIYGYTF

clone size: once
V gene: TRBV27
J gene: TRBJ2-4
D gene: -
CDR3 DNA: TGTGCCAGCAGCCGGGATGGGGCCACACAGGGATGGGGGGCCAAAAACATTCAGTACTTC
CDR3 protein: CASSRDGATQGWGAKNIQYF

clone size: -
V gene: TRBV5-6
J gene: TRBJ2-7
D gene: -
CDR3 DNA: TGTGCCAGCAGCCGTCAAGAGAGCGGGTCCTACGAGCAGTACTTC
CDR3 protein: CASSRQESGSYEQYF

clone size: -
V gene: TRBV7-9
J gene: TRBJ1-6
D gene: -
CDR3 DNA: TGTGCCAGCAGCCCAGACTGGGGAGGAGGGAATTCACCCCTCCACTTT
CDR3 protein: CASSPDWGGGNSPLHF

clone size: -
V gene: TRBV4-1
J gene: TRBJ2-7
D gene: TRBD2
CDR3 DNA: TGCGCCAGCAGCCAAGATCCCAGGAGCGGGGGTAGGCCCTACGAGCAGTACTTC
CDR3 protein: CASSQDPRSGGRPYEQYF

clone size: -
V gene: TRBV7-2
J gene: TRBJ2-2
D gene: -
CDR3 DNA: TGTGCCAGCAGCGGAGTTGGTCCGAACACCGGGGAGCTGTTTTTT
CDR3 protein: CASSGVGPNTGELFF

clone size: -
V gene: TRBV27
J gene: TRBJ1-1
D gene: -
CDR3 DNA: TGTGCCAGCAGTTTCATCCGGGAAACACCCACTGAAGCTTTCTTT
CDR3 protein: CASSFIRETPTEAFF

clone size: -
V gene: TRBV5-4
J gene: TRBJ1-1
D gene: -
CDR3 DNA: TGTGCCAGCAGCCCTCCTTACGGACTTGAAGCTTTCTTT
CDR3 protein: CASSPPYGLEAFF

clone size: -
V gene: TRBV7-2
J gene: TRBJ2-7
D gene: TRBD2
CDR3 DNA: TGTGCCAGCAGCGTCAATAATGTTAGCGGGGGATCCTACGAGCAGTACTTC
CDR3 protein: CASSVNNVSGGSYEQYF